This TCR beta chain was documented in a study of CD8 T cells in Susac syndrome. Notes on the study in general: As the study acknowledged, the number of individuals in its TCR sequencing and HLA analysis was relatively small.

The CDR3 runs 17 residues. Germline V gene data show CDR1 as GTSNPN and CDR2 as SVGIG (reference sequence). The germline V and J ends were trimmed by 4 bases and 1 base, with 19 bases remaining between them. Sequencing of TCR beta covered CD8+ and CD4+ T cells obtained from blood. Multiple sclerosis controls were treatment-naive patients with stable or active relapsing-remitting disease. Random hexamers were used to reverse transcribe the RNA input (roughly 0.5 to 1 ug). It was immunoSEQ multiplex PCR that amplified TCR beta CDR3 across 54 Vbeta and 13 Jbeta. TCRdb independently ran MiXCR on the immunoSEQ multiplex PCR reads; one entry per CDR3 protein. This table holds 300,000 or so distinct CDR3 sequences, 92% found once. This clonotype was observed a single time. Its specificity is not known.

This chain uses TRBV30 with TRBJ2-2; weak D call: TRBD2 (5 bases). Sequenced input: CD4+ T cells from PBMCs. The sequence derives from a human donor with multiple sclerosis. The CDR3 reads CAWTQAVVAGNTGELFF. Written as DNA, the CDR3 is TGTGCCTGGACCCAGGCAGTGGTGGCGGGGAACACCGGGGAGCTGTTTTTT.